A single sample is the source of the 31 T cell receptor beta chains below, sequenced in a study of regulatory T cells in long-lasting Graves disease (dated by TCRdb to about 2021). What this sample's time point label stands for: newly diagnosed GD, antithyroid drugs for less than 3 months. For both TCR sequencing and RNA sequencing, RNA was extracted from PBMCs in TRIzol. Library preparation used multiplex PCR. The listed sequencing device is Illumina HiSeq 4000. TCR beta libraries were built with iRepertoire HTBI primers and Arm-PCR amplification of CDR3 regions. TCRdb cleaned the public reads at Q25 with fastp, built clones with MiXCR and kept in-frame beta chains. When rows share a CDR3 protein, they turn into one entry using the most common DNA and genes. The sample table contains approximately 350,000 distinct CDR3 sequences; only one count was recorded for 15% to 20% of them. The top ten clones comprise 20% of the sample.

The same data also went into a second study, on T cells in Graves' hyperthyroidism and ophthalmopathy.

Sequencing used peripheral blood mononuclear cells (PBMCs), obtained at new diagnosis, from a patient treated with antithyroid drugs. These receptors all stem from a young woman with Graves disease. Donor details come from another sample of the same person, matched by shared clones.

This clonotype was observed many times. V usage is TRBV2 and J usage is TRBJ1-5; 8 bases agree with TRBD1. The V segment lost 7 bases and the J segment 0 bases; nucleotides outside the gene matches: 5. The CDR3 is made up of 15 amino acids. Germline V gene sequence: CDR1 SNHLY, CDR2 FYNNEI. CDR3 in DNA: TGTGCCAGCACCGGGACAGGAGATAGCAATCAGCCCCAGCATTTT. This encodes CASTGTGDSNQPQHF.

This clonotype was picked up many times. This rearrangement joins TRBV10-3 to TRBJ2-7; a possible D gene is TRBD2 (6 bases). The CDR3 sequence is 13 residues long. The germline V gene encodes CDR1 ENHRY and CDR2 SYGVKD. Trimming took 6 bases from V and 6 from J, leaving 15 bases between them. CDR3 bases: TGTGCCATCAGGTCGGGAGAGGACTTCGAGCAGTACTTC. This sequence encodes CAIRSGEDFEQYF.

This clonotype was recorded once. The rearrangement joins TRBV5-6 to TRBJ2-1; unclear D gene. V lost 1 base and J lost 10, with 12 bases in between. Germline V gene sequence: CDR1 SGHDT, CDR2 YYEEEE. This CDR3 is 13 amino acids long. The DNA of the CDR3 is TGTGCCAGCAGCTTGTTTCTTTCGCAAGAGCAGTTCTTC. Its protein is CASSLFLSQEQFF.

This clonotype was recorded at least ten times. V usage is TRBV3-1 and J usage is TRBJ2-2; D call uncertain. Germline CDR1 reads LGHDT; CDR2 reads YNNKEL (reference sequence). V was pared by 6 bases and J by 3 bases, with 5 bases between. The CDR3 is 12 amino acids. CDR3 coding DNA: TGTGCCAGCAGTTTTCACACCGGGGAGCTGTTTTTT. Amino acids: CASSFHTGELFF.

The table lists this clonotype with many counts. The CDR3: CASTPTLDGYTF. In nucleotides, the CDR3 is TGTGCCAGCACTCCGACCCTTGATGGCTACACCTTC. The chain joins TRBV12-3 or TRBV12-4 to TRBJ1-2; no definite D call. The CDR3 covers 12 residues. Trimming cost V 7 bases and J 6 bases, with 12 bases left between them.

With regard to this clonotype: With a far larger clone one base away, a read error is the likely cause. The rearrangement uses TRBV11-1 and TRBJ2-7; 7 bases agree with TRBD1. Germline lookup yields CDR1 SGHAT and CDR2 FQDESV (reference sequence). V lost 1 base and J lost 0; bases outside the gene matches: 12. This CDR3 spans 18 amino acids. The CDR3 loop reads CASSLDRCTWDSSYEQYF. CDR3 DNA sequence: TGTGCCAGCAGCTTAGATCGTTGTACGTGGGACAGCTCCTACGAGCAGTACTTC.

In its sample, this clonotype was seen many times. The chain uses TRBV20-1 and TRBJ2-1, with D perhaps matching TRBD2 (6 bases). Trimming took off 3 bases at V and 4 bases at J, with 10 bases between the two ends. This CDR3 contains 13 residues. Germline CDR1 and CDR2: DFQATT and SNEGSKA (reference sequence). CDR3: CSARAGTYNEQFF. The CDR3 DNA is TGCAGTGCTAGGGCGGGGACTTACAATGAGCAGTTCTTC.

This clonotype has ten or more counts. The rearrangement links TRBV25-1 to TRBJ2-7; D gene uncertain. The V gene's germline CDR1 is MGHDK and CDR2 SYGVNS. V lost 5 bases and J lost 7, with 6 bases in between. The CDR3 runs 10 residues. The CDR3 coding sequence is TGTGCCAGCAGTCTCTATGAGCAGTACTTC. Translating gives CASSLYEQYF.

This clonotype showed up many times. The V gene is TRBV20-1, the J gene TRBJ2-1, with 11 nucleotides matching TRBD2. J gave up 4 bases and V 6 bases, and 5 bases lay outside the gene matches. CDR3 size: 14 residues. Germline loops: CDR1 DFQATT, CDR2 SNEGSKA (reference sequence). CDR3 amino acids: CSAGGLAEYNEQFF. The DNA of the CDR3 is TGCAGTGCCGGGGGACTAGCGGAGTACAATGAGCAGTTCTTC.

This clonotype was found many times. The V gene is TRBV5-8, the J gene TRBJ2-1, with 15 bases identical to TRBD2. V shed 3 bases and J 2 bases; nucleotides not matched to a gene: 6. Germline V gene lookup returns CDR1 SGHTS and CDR2 YDEGEE. This CDR3 contains 18 residues. CDR3 sequence: CASSSMGTSGGPYNEQFF. CDR3 in DNA: TGTGCCAGCAGCTCGATGGGGACTAGCGGGGGGCCCTACAATGAGCAGTTCTTC.

This clonotype was observed many times. The rearrangement uses TRBV6-1 and TRBJ1-4; the D gene is possibly TRBD1 (5 bases). The V end was cut by 6 bases, the J end by 7 bases, with 15 bases between. This CDR3 spans 14 amino acids. CDR1 and CDR2 (germline): MNHNS, SASEGT. The CDR3 DNA follows: TGTGCCAGCAGGACGACAGTATCTGGTGAAAAACTGTTTTTT. This codes for CASRTTVSGEKLFF.

This clonotype has at least ten counts. The chain links TRBV20-1 to TRBJ1-1; D not certain. The length of the CDR3 is 15 residues. Germline-derived CDR1 and CDR2 are DFQATT and SNEGSKA (reference sequence). Between the trimmed V and J ends, which lost 3 bases and 4 bases, there was a span of 18 bases. The CDR3 loop reads CSASLGLRGSTEAFF. The CDR3, as DNA: TGCAGTGCTAGTTTAGGTCTTAGAGGGAGCACTGAAGCTTTCTTT.

This clonotype came up once. The chain employs TRBV3-1 and TRBJ2-1; TRBD2 agrees at 10 bases. This CDR3 region has 17 residues. CDR1 and CDR2 (germline): LGHDT, YNNKEL (reference sequence). V shed 4 bases and J 2 bases; nucleotides not matched to a gene: 8. In nucleotides, the CDR3 is TGTGCCAGCAGCCCTAGGGGGAGCGGGAGGGCCTACAATGAGCAGTTCTTC. This encodes CASSPRGSGRAYNEQFF.

This clonotype was seen ten or more times. The rearrangement joins TRBV11-1 to TRBJ2-7; 8 bases agree with TRBD1. There are 15 residues in the CDR3. Germline V gene sequence: CDR1 SGHAT, CDR2 FQDESV (reference sequence). The V and J ends lost 1 base and 2 bases, in that order; junction bases with no gene match: 4. The chain's CDR3 is CASSLGEQGAYEQYF. Here the CDR3 DNA reads TGTGCCAGCAGCTTAGGTGAACAGGGGGCCTACGAGCAGTACTTC.

The table lists this clonotype with a few counts. The chain recombines TRBV4-2 with TRBJ1-2; possible D gene TRBD1, 5 bases. V lost 0 bases to trimming and J lost 5 bases, with 16 bases between them. CDR1 LGHNA and CDR2 YNFKEQ come from the germline V gene. This CDR3 has 16 amino acids. The CDR3 loop is CASSQEAGKSRYGYTF. DNA for the CDR3: TGTGCCAGCAGCCAAGAGGCAGGGAAATCTCGGTATGGCTACACCTTC.

This clonotype was counted ten times or more. This chain connects TRBV5-1 to TRBJ2-1, with D possibly being TRBD1 (6 bases). CDR3 length: 12 amino acids. The germline gives CDR1 SGHRS, CDR2 YFSETQ. V was pared by 1 base and J by 15 bases, with 14 bases between. The CDR3 protein is CASSLRWQGLFF. CDR3 bases: TGCGCCAGCAGCTTGAGGTGGCAGGGGTTGTTCTTC.

Ten or more counts support this clonotype. This chain uses TRBV30 with TRBJ2-5, with D perhaps TRBD1 (5 bases). Trimming shortened V by 2 bases and J by 5 bases, and 9 bases separated the two germline ends. Germline V gives CDR1 GTSNPN, CDR2 SVGIG (reference sequence). The CDR3 sequence is 12 residues long. DNA of the CDR3: TGTGCCTGGAGTTCAGGGTCCGAGACCCAGTACTTC. Translation: CAWSSGSETQYF. Drawing the rest from reference TRBV30 and TRBJ2-5, the complete variable domain is SQTIHQWPATLVQPVGSPLSLECTVEGTSNPNLYWYRQAAGRGLQLLFYSVGIGQISSEVPQNLSASRPQDRQFILSSKKLLLSDSGFYLCAWSSGSETQYFGPGTRLLVL.

Note on this clonotype: This could be a read error, since a much larger clone is one nucleotide away. The gene calls are TRBV20-1 and TRBJ2-7, with D maybe TRBD2 (5 bases). The ends were cut back, 1 base at V and 3 bases at J, with 19 bases in the middle. The CDR3 length is 16 residues. Germline-derived CDR1 and CDR2 are DFQATT and SNEGSKA (reference sequence). In DNA form, the CDR3 reads TGCAGTGCTAGAGGAATGATTTCGGGAACCCTCTACGAGCAGTACTTC. It codes for CSARGMISGTLYEQYF.

This clonotype appeared many times. V usage is TRBV6-1 and J usage is TRBJ1-2; 7 positions match TRBD1. The CDR3 is made up of 18 amino acids. The ends lost 3 bases at V and 6 bases at J; junction bases unmatched: 19. Germline V gives CDR1 MNHNS, CDR2 SASEGT. CDR3 coding DNA: TGTGCCAGCAGTGAGTGGGGGGGCGCCACGGGACAGCAGAATGGCTACACCTTC. Protein: CASSEWGGATGQQNGYTF.

The chain uses TRBV20-1 and TRBJ1-4; 7 bases align to TRBD1. V shed 5 bases and J 6 bases; nucleotides not matched to a gene: 12. Germline-derived CDR1 and CDR2 are DFQATT and SNEGSKA (reference sequence). CDR3 length: 15 residues. The CDR3 protein is CSAQIHRGVHEKLFF. CDR3 DNA: TGCAGTGCTCAAATTCACAGGGGAGTTCATGAAAAACTGTTTTTT.

Points on this clonotype: The conserved final phenylalanine or tryptophan is absent from the CDR3, which likely points to a read error. The rearrangement links TRBV5-1 to TRBJ2-3; maybe TRBD2 (6 bases). Trimming took 4 bases from V and 3 from J, leaving 12 bases between them. This CDR3 region has 14 residues. Germline CDR1 reads SGHRS; CDR2 reads YFSETQ. CDR3 sequence (DNA): TGCGCCAGCAGCGGGGAGACTAGGACAGATACGCAGTATGTT. It codes for CASSGETRTDTQYV.

This clonotype was detected only a few times. V is TRBV7-9 and J is TRBJ1-2, with 7 nucleotides matching TRBD1. CDR1 and CDR2 from the germline V gene are SEHNR and FQNEAQ (reference sequence). This CDR3 is built from 14 residues. After removal of 1 base from V and 7 bases from J, the junction contained 6 bases not matched to a gene. In DNA, the CDR3 is TGTGCCAGCAGCTTAGGGACAGGCTTGGGTGGCTACACCTTC. Protein: CASSLGTGLGGYTF.

As to this clonotype: A read error may be the cause here, since a much bigger clone is one base away. V and J are TRBV7-9 and TRBJ2-7; D uncertain. Germline V gives CDR1 SEHNR, CDR2 FQNEAQ (reference sequence). The CDR3 has 14 residues. The CDR3 DNA follows: TGTGCCGGCAGCCCCCAGTTAGTGTCCGACGAGCAGTACTTC. As protein: CAGSPQLVSDEQYF. Full variable domain (outside the CDR3, taken from reference TRBV7-9 and TRBJ2-7): DTGVSQNPRHKITKRGQNVTFRCDPISEHNRLYWYRQTLGQGPEFLTYFQNEAQLEKSRLLSDRFSAERPKGSFSTLEIQRTEQGDSAMYLCAGSPQLVSDEQYFGPGTRLTVT.

This chain links TRBV5-1 with TRBJ2-5; TRBD2 is a possible D gene (8 bases). The germline CDR1 and CDR2 sequences are SGHRS and YFSETQ. This CDR3 comprises 16 residues. The V end was cut by 0 bases, the J end by 4 bases, with 16 bases between. Here the CDR3 reads CASSLATGGGGETQYF. The CDR3 DNA is TGCGCCAGCAGCTTGGCAACGGGAGGGGGCGGAGAGACCCAGTACTTC.

Details on this clonotype: A read error is possible here, since a much larger clone lies one base away. The gene calls are TRBV2 and TRBJ1-1; D unresolved. Germline V gene data show CDR1 as SNHLY and CDR2 as FYNNEI. Trimming cost V 6 bases and J 0 bases, with 14 bases left between them. CDR3 length: 15 residues. CDR3 region: CASRNQRFMNTEAFF. The CDR3 region has the DNA TGTGCCAGCAGAAATCAGAGATTCATGAACACTGAAGCTTTCTTT.

Many counts were recorded for this clonotype. The chain employs TRBV7-2 and TRBJ2-7; D is possibly TRBD1 (5 bases). Trimming shortened V by 5 bases and J by 2 bases, and 7 bases separated the two germline ends. This CDR3 is built from 12 residues. The germline V gene has CDR1 SGHTA and CDR2 FQGNSA. The CDR3 here is CASSRTPYEQYF. The CDR3 DNA follows: TGTGCCAGCAGCCGGACACCCTACGAGCAGTACTTC.

This clonotype was counted at least ten times. The chain is built from TRBV7-9 and TRBJ2-7; 9 positions match TRBD2. Germline loops: CDR1 SEHNR, CDR2 FQNEAQ (reference sequence). V was clipped by 5 bases and J by 5 bases; unmatched bases: 7. The CDR3 loop spans 14 amino acids. The CDR3 coding sequence is TGTGCCAGCAGCGCCGGGACTAGCTGGGACGAGCAGTACTTC. This sequence encodes CASSAGTSWDEQYF.

This clonotype has ten or more counts. The chain employs TRBV7-2 and TRBJ2-1; 11 bases fit TRBD2. This CDR3 is built from 13 residues. The J segment lost 12 bases and the V segment lost 4 bases, leaving 5 bases of the junction unmatched. The germline V gene encodes CDR1 SGHTA and CDR2 FQGNSA. The CDR3 DNA reads TGTGCCAGCAGCTATAGCGGGGGGGCTGGGCAGTTCTTC. Translating gives CASSYSGGAGQFF.

As regards this clonotype: A much larger clone lies a single base off, so this may be a read error. The chain is built from TRBV6-2 or TRBV6-3 and TRBJ2-7; TRBD1 agrees at 8 bases. The CDR3 has 16 residues. Germline CDR1 MNHEY, CDR2 SVGEGT. CDR3 in amino acids: CVSSPGQVDSSYEQYF. In nucleotides, the CDR3 is TGTGTCAGCAGCCCGGGACAGGTCGACAGCTCCTACGAGCAGTACTTC.

The V gene is TRBV28, the J gene TRBJ1-3; D is undetermined. Deletions cut 3 bases from V and 0 bases from J, with 9 bases between. Germline CDR1 reads MDHEN; CDR2 reads SYDVKM. This CDR3 has 15 residues. The CDR3 sequence: CASSFSLSSGNTIYF. The CDR3 DNA is TGTGCCAGCAGTTTTTCCCTAAGCTCTGGAAACACCATATATTTT.

This clonotype was seen many times. V usage is TRBV6-1 and J usage is TRBJ2-4; maybe TRBD1 (5 bases). The CDR3 spans 15 residues. Trimming took off 4 bases at V and 0 bases at J, with 10 bases between the two ends. Germline V lookup: CDR1 MNHNS, CDR2 SASEGT. This CDR3 is CASSATAIAKNIQYF. In DNA form, the CDR3 reads TGTGCCAGCAGTGCGACAGCAATAGCCAAAAACATTCAGTACTTC.